One sample yielded the 5 T cell receptor beta chains listed below, sequenced in a study of blood T cell repertoires in COVID-19. Profiling relied on immunoSEQ multiplex PCR, and the TCRdb table lists in-frame clones only, not all of them. Seen here are some 520,000 clones, roughly 89% observed once, and the top ten hold 0.7% to 1%. The sequencing input was peripheral blood. Source of these receptors: a man aged 18 to 29 with COVID-19, enrolled during active disease.

V usage is TRBV21-1 and J usage is TRBJ1-4; TRBD1 is the table's D call and was not checked against the DNA. TRBV21-1 is shown as a pseudogene. This CDR3 is 16 amino acids long. CDR3 sequence reads: CASSSNIRATNEKLFF. The CDR3 DNA is TGTGCCAGCAGCTCAAATATCAGGGCAACTAATGAAAAACTGTTTTTT.

This clone was seen just once. This chain connects TRBV28 to TRBJ2-3; unclear D gene. The CDR3 totals 13 residues. Deletions cut 8 bases from V and 0 bases from J, with 9 bases between. Germline-derived CDR1 and CDR2 are MDHEN and SYDVKM. The CDR3, as DNA: TGTGCCAGCCTCGACACGAGCACAGATACGCAGTATTTT. This encodes CASLDTSTDTQYF.

V usage is TRBV2 and J usage is TRBJ1-5, with TRBD1 matching 8 bases. The CDR3 contains 15 residues. J was trimmed by 9 bases and V by 8 bases; bases with no gene match: 15. Germline lookup yields CDR1 SNHLY and CDR2 FYNNEI. CDR3 protein: CASSPGQVSGWPQHF. CDR3 DNA sequence: TGTGCCAGCTCACCGGGACAGGTCTCGGGCTGGCCCCAGCATTTT.

V usage is TRBV5-6 and J usage is TRBJ2-5, with TRBD1 matching over 10 bases. Trimming cost V 1 base and J 5 bases; bases outside gene matches: 8. Germline CDR1 is SGHDT and CDR2 is YYEEEE. The CDR3 loop spans 16 amino acids. CDR3 sequence (DNA): TGTGCCAGCAGCTTGTCTGGGACAGGGGTTGTTGAGACCCAGTACTTC. It encodes CASSLSGTGVVETQYF.

This clone has just one count. The chain has TRBV7-8 and TRBJ1-1, with D uncertain. Trimming took off 1 base at V and 0 bases at J, with 18 bases between the two ends. The CDR3 is made up of 18 amino acids. The germline CDR1 and CDR2 sequences are SGHVS and FQNEAQ. CDR3: CASSLETLWGDLNTEAFF. The CDR3 region has the DNA TGTGCCAGCAGCTTAGAAACCCTTTGGGGAGACCTGAACACTGAAGCTTTCTTT. The complete variable domain, with remaining parts taken from reference TRBV7-8 and TRBJ1-1, reads GAGVSQSPRYKVAKRGQDVALRCDPISGHVSLFWYQQALGQGPEFLTYFQNEAQLDKSGLPSDRFFAERPEGSVSTLKIQRTQQEDSAVYLCASSLETLWGDLNTEAFFGQGTRLTVV.